What follows describes a single T cell receptor (beta chain). At the DNA level, this CDR3 is encoded by other sequences in the same sample as well. Each of the donors was a healthy adult who was HIV-negative and had not had a recent acute infection or vaccination. With 0 bases removed from V and 4 bases from J, the gap between germline ends came to 10 bases. The germline gives CDR1 SGHRS, CDR2 YFSETQ. The CDR3 runs to 14 residues. Libraries were prepared by immunoSEQ multiplex PCR; TCRdb keeps only in-frame clonotypes and omits some of them. The table shows a few million clones, with around 90% occurring only once. The data belong to a study of shared clonotypes between healthy human individuals. Overall study: Plates per donor: three CD4 naive, three CD4 memory, two CD8 naive, one CD8 memory.

The chain has TRBV5-1 and TRBJ1-2; D unresolved. The source is a young man in good health. The sample taken for sequencing was naive CD4+ T cells sorted from blood. Documented subset: CD45RA+ positively selected. The CDR3 nucleotides are TGCGCCAGCAGCTTGGAAGGGAACGGCTATGGCTACACCTTC. Translating it yields CASSLEGNGYGYTF.